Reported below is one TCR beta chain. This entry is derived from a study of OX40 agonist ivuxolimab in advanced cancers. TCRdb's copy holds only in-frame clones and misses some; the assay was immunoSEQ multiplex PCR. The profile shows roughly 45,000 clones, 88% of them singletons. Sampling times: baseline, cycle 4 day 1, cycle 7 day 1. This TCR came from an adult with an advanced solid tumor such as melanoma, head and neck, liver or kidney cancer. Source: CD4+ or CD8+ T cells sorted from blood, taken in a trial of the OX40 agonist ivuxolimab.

DNA for the CDR3: TGTGCCAGCAGCCTCAAAACGGGAGTGGGCCTCAATGAGCAGTTCTTC. Translating gives CASSLKTGVGLNEQFF. This chain uses TRBV14 with TRBJ2-1, with TRBD2 as a possible D gene (6 bases). This CDR3 has 16 amino acids. V was shortened by 4 bases and J by 6 bases, with 19 bases between the two germline ends. Germline CDR1 and CDR2: SGHDN and FVKESK.